Listed here are 26 T cell receptor beta chains from one sample, sequenced in a study of cytomegalovirus exposure and HLA in healthy donors. The protocol was immunoSEQ multiplex PCR, while the TCRdb copy is restricted to in-frame clones and leaves out a portion. Here the sample spans around 58,000 clones, 80% to 90% being singletons. The sequenced material came from PBMCs. The receptors were gathered from a woman aged 18-29 years in good health and CMV-seronegative.

The rearrangement joins TRBV27 to TRBJ2-7; 7 bases line up with TRBD1. The CDR3 sequence is 12 residues long. Germline CDR1 MNHEY, CDR2 SMNVEV (reference sequence). Trimming took 5 bases from V and 3 from J; bases not matched to a gene: 1. The CDR3, as DNA: TGTGCCAGCAGTCGGACAGGCTACGAGCAGTACTTC. Translation: CASSRTGYEQYF.

The CDR3, as DNA: TGCGCCAGCAGCCTTACTTTGGCGGGGGCGGCAGATACGCAGTATTTT. Protein product: CASSLTLAGAADTQYF. The chain couples TRBV5-1 to TRBJ2-3; tentative D call: TRBD2 (7 bases). Trimming pared 4 bases from V and 4 bases from J, leaving 19 bases between. The CDR3 totals 16 residues. The V gene's germline CDR1 is SGHRS and CDR2 YFSETQ.

This clone was observed a handful of times. This rearrangement joins TRBV30 to TRBJ1-2; a possible D gene is TRBD1 (6 bases). This CDR3 contains 10 residues. Trimming took off 4 bases at V and 8 bases at J, with 8 bases between the two ends. Germline CDR1 reads GTSNPN; CDR2 reads SVGIG (reference sequence). The CDR3 DNA follows: TGTGCCTGGAACAGGGAAGGCTACACCTTC. As protein: CAWNREGYTF.

The V gene is TRBV19, the J gene TRBJ2-7; 7 bases align to TRBD2. Germline V lookup: CDR1 LNHDA, CDR2 SQIVND (reference sequence). This CDR3 has 13 amino acids. With 11 bases clipped from V and 4 bases from J, the junction kept 11 bases outside the gene matches. The CDR3 nucleotides read TGTGCCGCGGGGGACCCCCCGGTTTACGAGCAGTACTTC. As protein: CAAGDPPVYEQYF.

The chain combines TRBV28 with TRBJ2-7; 8 bases agree with TRBD2. The CDR3 has 14 residues. CDR1 and CDR2 (germline): MDHEN, SYDVKM. The V segment lost 3 bases and the J segment 4 bases; nucleotides outside the gene matches: 5. The CDR3 protein is CASSLIAGLYEQYF. DNA of the CDR3: TGTGCCAGCAGTTTGATAGCGGGATTGTACGAGCAGTACTTC.

The rearrangement links TRBV11-1 to TRBJ1-2; TRBD1 matches at 7 bases. CDR3 size: 13 residues. The junction had 3 bases not matched to a gene; V was cut back by 1 base and J by 7 bases. Germline CDR1 is SGHAT and CDR2 is FQDESV (reference sequence). CDR3 amino acids: CASSLEQGTGYTF. As DNA, the CDR3 is TGTGCCAGCAGCTTAGAACAGGGGACTGGCTACACCTTC.

The J gene is TRBJ2-7, the V gene TRBV29-1, with TRBD2 matching over 10 bases. V shed 4 bases, J shed 7 bases, and the junction held 10 bases outside the gene matches. This CDR3 comprises 14 residues. In germline, CDR1 is SQVTM, CDR2 ANQGSEA. DNA of the CDR3: TGCAGCGTTGCCCTAGCGGGAGTAAGGTATGAGCAGTACTTC. As protein: CSVALAGVRYEQYF.

The V and J genes are TRBV7-8 and TRBJ2-3; TRBD2 matches 9 bases. Trimming at V came to 1 base and at J to 0 bases, leaving 2 bases not matched to a gene. CDR1 and CDR2 (germline): SGHVS, FQNEAQ. CDR3 size: 16 residues. The CDR3 DNA sequence: TGTGCCAGCAGCTTAGAGACTAGCGGAAGCACAGATACGCAGTATTTT. This codes for CASSLETSGSTDTQYF.

V is TRBV7-8 and J is TRBJ2-2; the D is unclear. CDR1 is SGHVS and CDR2 is FQNEAQ in the germline V gene. V was cut by 1 base and J by 4 bases, with 10 bases left in between. There are 15 residues in the CDR3. The CDR3 DNA sequence: TGTGCCAGCAGCTTAGATGTTAGTCGCACCGGGGAGCTGTTTTTT. Translated: CASSLDVSRTGELFF.

The chain couples TRBV7-2 to TRBJ1-6, with 8 positions matching TRBD1. The CDR3 loop spans 14 amino acids. With 2 bases clipped from V and 11 bases from J, the junction kept 5 bases outside the gene matches. The germline V gene encodes CDR1 SGHTA and CDR2 FQGNSA. CDR3 in amino acids: CASSLQGALTPLHF. The CDR3 DNA follows: TGTGCCAGCAGCTTACAGGGGGCGCTGACACCCCTCCACTTT.

This clone was counted once. V and J are TRBV7-8 and TRBJ1-1, with D unresolved. V lost 10 bases and J lost 1, with 13 bases in between. The germline V gene has CDR1 SGHVS and CDR2 FQNEAQ. This CDR3 spans 13 amino acids. CDR3 region: CATTQPGNTEAFF. The CDR3 DNA follows: TGTGCCACCACACAGCCAGGGAACACTGAAGCTTTCTTT.

V gene TRBV7-8 combines with J gene TRBJ2-5; D is possibly TRBD2 (6 bases). CDR3 length equals 14 residues. Trimming left V 2 bases short and J 4 bases short, with 11 bases between. Germline V CDR1 and CDR2: SGHVS, FQNEAQ. CDR3 in DNA: TGTGCCAGCAGCTTAAGGCTAGCGTCAGAGACCCAGTACTTC. It yields the protein CASSLRLASETQYF.

The J gene is TRBJ1-2, the V gene TRBV11-2; perhaps TRBD1 as D (5 bases). Germline V gene lookup returns CDR1 SGHAT and CDR2 FQNNGV. V lost 4 bases, J lost 2 bases, and 11 bases lay in between. The CDR3 totals 14 residues. The DNA of the CDR3 is TGTGCCAGCAGCTCTCAGGGTGCCAACTATGGCTACACCTTC. It yields the protein CASSSQGANYGYTF.

This rearrangement joins TRBV5-6 to TRBJ2-2; maybe TRBD2 (6 bases). The V end lost 4 bases, the J end lost 2 bases, and 12 bases lay between the germline ends. The CDR3 has 15 amino acids. In germline, CDR1 is SGHDT, CDR2 YYEEEE. Here the CDR3 reads CASSLPGRNTGELFF. The CDR3 DNA sequence: TGTGCCAGCAGCCTACCCGGGAGAAACACCGGGGAGCTGTTTTTT.

The chain's CDR3 is CASRRSGAYQETQYF. The CDR3 DNA sequence: TGTGCCAGCAGGCGGAGCGGGGCATACCAAGAGACCCAGTACTTC. The genes are TRBV9 and TRBJ2-5; TRBD2 matches at 7 bases. There are 15 residues in the CDR3. The trim removed 5 bases at V and 0 bases at J, leaving 7 bases unmatched. Germline V gene data show CDR1 as SGDLS and CDR2 as YYNGEE.

V and J are TRBV18 and TRBJ2-2, with D possibly TRBD1 on 6 matching bases. CDR1 KGHSH and CDR2 LQKENI come from the germline V gene. The V end was cut by 1 base, the J end by 0 bases, with 12 bases between. The CDR3 consists of 17 residues. The CDR3 reads CASSPLIQGTNTGELFF. In DNA, the CDR3 is TGTGCCAGCTCACCACTTATACAGGGAACGAACACCGGGGAGCTGTTTTTT.

This clone has a single count. V usage is TRBV7-2 and J usage is TRBJ2-3, with D perhaps TRBD1 (7 bases). The V gene's germline CDR1 is SGHTA and CDR2 FQGNSA. V was cut by 5 bases and J by 4 bases, with 10 bases left in between. The CDR3 length is 13 residues. The CDR3 DNA sequence: TGTGCCAGCAGCGGCGGGACAGCAGATACGCAGTATTTT. Its translation is CASSGGTADTQYF.

This chain links TRBV7-9 with TRBJ1-2, with D uncertain. The CDR3 runs to 14 residues. The germline V gene has CDR1 SEHNR and CDR2 FQNEAQ (reference sequence). V was pared by 1 base and J by 3 bases, with 9 bases between. The CDR3 nucleotides are TGTGCCAGCAGCTTAGACTTTTCGTACTATGGCTACACCTTC. Translating gives CASSLDFSYYGYTF.

The genes are TRBV19 and TRBJ2-1; D gene uncertain. The V gene's germline CDR1 is LNHDA and CDR2 SQIVND (reference sequence). The CDR3 runs to 11 residues. Between the trimmed V and J ends, which lost 3 bases and 15 bases, there was a span of 12 bases. Here the CDR3 DNA reads TGTGCCAGTAGTATTCCGCCCCGGTGGTTCTTC. This translates into CASSIPPRWFF.

The rearrangement joins TRBV30 to TRBJ1-1; D not certain. Trimming cost V 1 base and J 5 bases, with 20 bases left between them. Germline V CDR1 and CDR2: GTSNPN, SVGIG (reference sequence). The CDR3 contains 16 residues. The CDR3 nucleotides read TGTGCCTGGAGTGCCTCCTTTGTGGGAGGGTATACTGAAGCTTTCTTT. Residues: CAWSASFVGGYTEAFF.

The chain joins TRBV5-4 to TRBJ1-2, with a tentative D call TRBD1 (6 bases). The V gene's germline CDR1 is SGHNT and CDR2 YYREEE (reference sequence). The CDR3 consists of 13 residues. Trimming removed 2 bases from V and 7 bases from J, with 12 bases in between. The CDR3 here is CASSLSGVSGYTF. CDR3 sequence (DNA): TGTGCCAGCAGCTTATCAGGGGTCAGTGGCTACACCTTC.

The chain joins TRBV2 to TRBJ1-5; TRBD1 agrees at 7 bases. Trimming cost V 5 bases and J 4 bases; bases outside gene matches: 5. This CDR3 is 14 amino acids long. Germline V gene lookup returns CDR1 SNHLY and CDR2 FYNNEI. The CDR3 region has the DNA TGTGCCAGCAGTAGGGACAGAGTGAATCAGCCCCAGCATTTT. The encoded protein is CASSRDRVNQPQHF. The whole variable domain, filled in from reference TRBV2 and TRBJ1-5, reads EPEVTQTPSHQVTQMGQEVILRCVPISNHLYFYWYRQILGQKVEFLVSFYNNEISEKSEIFDDQFSVERPDGSNFTLKIRSTKLEDSAMYFCASSRDRVNQPQHFGDGTRLSIL.

The V gene is TRBV25-1, the J gene TRBJ1-2; 9 nucleotides line up with TRBD1. The CDR3 covers 12 residues. Trimming cost V 6 bases and J 7 bases; bases outside gene matches: 3. CDR1 is MGHDK, CDR2 SYGVNS, per germline. In DNA, the CDR3 is TGTGCCAGCAGAGGACAGGGGTCTGGCTACACCTTC. Amino acid sequence: CASRGQGSGYTF.

The rearrangement joins TRBV14 to TRBJ2-5; 8 bases line up with TRBD2. This CDR3 is built from 15 residues. CDR1 and CDR2 (germline): SGHDN, FVKESK. The V segment lost 0 bases and the J segment 5 bases; nucleotides outside the gene matches: 5. CDR3: CASSQDFAGGETQYF. DNA for the CDR3: TGTGCCAGCAGCCAAGATTTCGCGGGAGGTGAGACCCAGTACTTC.

The chain has TRBV15 and TRBJ2-7, with 7 nucleotides matching TRBD2. The V gene end was trimmed by 5 bases and the J gene end by 7 bases; junction bases not matched to a gene: 5. Looked up from germline, CDR1 is LNHNV and CDR2 is YYDKDF (reference sequence). The CDR3 sequence is 12 residues long. The CDR3 loop is CATSREAGEQYF. CDR3 bases: TGTGCCACCAGCCGGGAAGCGGGGGAGCAGTACTTC.

This clone was seen only once. This CDR3 reads CASRRILYGYTF. The CDR3 bases are TGTGCCAGCAGACGTATCCTATATGGCTACACCTTC. This chain links TRBV2 with TRBJ1-2; no firm D call. Germline-derived CDR1 and CDR2 are SNHLY and FYNNEI. Trimming removed 6 bases at V and 5 bases at J, with 10 bases between. The CDR3 is made up of 12 amino acids. Full variable domain (remainder filled in from reference TRBV2 and TRBJ1-2): EPEVTQTPSHQVTQMGQEVILRCVPISNHLYFYWYRQILGQKVEFLVSFYNNEISEKSEIFDDQFSVERPDGSNFTLKIRSTKLEDSAMYFCASRRILYGYTFGSGTRLTVV.